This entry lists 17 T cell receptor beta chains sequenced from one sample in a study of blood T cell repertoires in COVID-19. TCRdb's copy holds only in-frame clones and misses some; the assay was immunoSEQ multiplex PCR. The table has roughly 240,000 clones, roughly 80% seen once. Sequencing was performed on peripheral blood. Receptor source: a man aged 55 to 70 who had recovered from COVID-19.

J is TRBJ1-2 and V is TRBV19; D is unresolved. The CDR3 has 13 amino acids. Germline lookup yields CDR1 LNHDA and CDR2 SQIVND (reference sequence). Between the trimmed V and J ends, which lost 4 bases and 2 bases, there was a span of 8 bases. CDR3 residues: CASSNILNYGYTF. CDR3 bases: TGTGCCAGTAGTAACATTTTGAACTATGGCTACACCTTC. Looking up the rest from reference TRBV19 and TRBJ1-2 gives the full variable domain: DGGITQSPKYLFRKEGQNVTLSCEQNLNHDAMYWYRQDPGQGLRLIYYSQIVNDFQKGDIAEGYSVSREKKESFPLTVTSAQKNPTAFYLCASSNILNYGYTFGSGTRLTVV.

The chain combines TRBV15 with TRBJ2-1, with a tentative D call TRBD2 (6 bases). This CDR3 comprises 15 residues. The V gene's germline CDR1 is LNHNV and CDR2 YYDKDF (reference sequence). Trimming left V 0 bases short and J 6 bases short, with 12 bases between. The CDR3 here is CATSRDPGASNEQFF. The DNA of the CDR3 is TGTGCCACCAGCAGAGATCCGGGAGCGTCCAATGAGCAGTTCTTC.

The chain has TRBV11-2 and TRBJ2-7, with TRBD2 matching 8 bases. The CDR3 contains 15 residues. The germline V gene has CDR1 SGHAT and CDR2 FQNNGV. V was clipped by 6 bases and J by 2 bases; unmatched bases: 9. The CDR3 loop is CASRIALAGTYEQYF. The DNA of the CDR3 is TGTGCCAGCAGAATAGCTCTAGCGGGTACCTACGAGCAGTACTTC.

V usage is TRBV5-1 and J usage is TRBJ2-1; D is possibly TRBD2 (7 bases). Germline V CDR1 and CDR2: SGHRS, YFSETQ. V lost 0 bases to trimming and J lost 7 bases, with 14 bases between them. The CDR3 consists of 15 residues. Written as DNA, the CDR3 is TGCGCCAGCAGCTTGGCGGGGGGCCCTGGGAATGAGCAGTTCTTC. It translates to CASSLAGGPGNEQFF. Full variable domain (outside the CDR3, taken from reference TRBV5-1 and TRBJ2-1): KAGVTQTPRYLIKTRGQQVTLSCSPISGHRSVSWYQQTPGQGLQFLFEYFSETQRNKGNFPGRFSGRQFSNSRSEMNVSTLELGDSALYLCASSLAGGPGNEQFFGPGTRLTVL.

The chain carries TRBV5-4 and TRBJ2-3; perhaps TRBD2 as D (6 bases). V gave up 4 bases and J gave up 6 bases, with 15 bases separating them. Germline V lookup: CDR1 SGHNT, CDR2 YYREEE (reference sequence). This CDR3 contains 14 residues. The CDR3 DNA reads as TGTGCCAGCAGCCCCTCGTGGGGAGGTGATACGCAGTATTTT. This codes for CASSPSWGGDTQYF.

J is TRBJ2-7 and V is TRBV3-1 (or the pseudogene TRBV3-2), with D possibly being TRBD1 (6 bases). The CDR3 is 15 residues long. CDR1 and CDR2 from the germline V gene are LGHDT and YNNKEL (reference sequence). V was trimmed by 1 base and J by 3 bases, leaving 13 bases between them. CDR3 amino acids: CASSQGTATLYEQYF. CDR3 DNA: TGTGCCAGCAGCCAAGGGACAGCCACCCTCTACGAGCAGTACTTC.

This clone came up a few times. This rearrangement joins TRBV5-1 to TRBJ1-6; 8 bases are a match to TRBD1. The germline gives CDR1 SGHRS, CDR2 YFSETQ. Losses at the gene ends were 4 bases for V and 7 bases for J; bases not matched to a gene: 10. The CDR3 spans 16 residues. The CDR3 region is CASSADRVSGNSPLHF. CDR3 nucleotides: TGCGCCAGCAGCGCGGACAGGGTATCAGGAAATTCACCCCTCCACTTT.

CDR3 nucleotide sequence: TGTGCCTGGAGGGGGAAGGGAGAAGGGTCCGGGGAGCTGTTTTTT. Translated: CAWRGKGEGSGELFF. The rearrangement uses TRBV30 and TRBJ2-2; D might be TRBD2 (5 bases). The CDR3 covers 15 residues. Germline lookup yields CDR1 GTSNPN and CDR2 SVGIG (reference sequence). The V gene lost 3 bases and the J gene lost 6 bases, with 17 bases spanning the gap.

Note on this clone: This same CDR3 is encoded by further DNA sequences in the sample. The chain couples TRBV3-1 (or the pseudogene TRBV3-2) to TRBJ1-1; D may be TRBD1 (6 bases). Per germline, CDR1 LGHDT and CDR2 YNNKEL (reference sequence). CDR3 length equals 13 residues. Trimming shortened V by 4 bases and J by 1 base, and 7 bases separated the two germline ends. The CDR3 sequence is CASSRTENTEAFF. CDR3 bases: TGTGCCAGCAGCCGGACAGAGAACACTGAAGCTTTCTTT.

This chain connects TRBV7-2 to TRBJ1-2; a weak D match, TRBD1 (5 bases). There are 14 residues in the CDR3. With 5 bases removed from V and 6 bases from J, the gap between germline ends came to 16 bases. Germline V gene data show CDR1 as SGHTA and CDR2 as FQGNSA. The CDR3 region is CASSPQGVRDGYTF. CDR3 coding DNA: TGTGCCAGCAGCCCCCAAGGGGTTCGGGATGGCTACACCTTC.

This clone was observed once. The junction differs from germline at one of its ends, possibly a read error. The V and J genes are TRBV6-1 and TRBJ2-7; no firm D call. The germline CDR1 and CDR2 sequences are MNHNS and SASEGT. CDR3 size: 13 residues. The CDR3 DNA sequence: TGTGCCAGCAGTGAAGCGCTCCAAAACTTCGTCGACTTC. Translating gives CASSEALQNFVDF.

As DNA, the CDR3 is TGTGCCAGCAGCGGAATCGGACAGGGGACCGGGGAGCTGTTTTTT. Translated: CASSGIGQGTGELFF. V is TRBV9 and J is TRBJ2-2, with 9 bases that match TRBD1. V lost 3 bases, J lost 5 bases, and 5 bases stayed unmatched. Germline values: CDR1 SGDLS, CDR2 YYNGEE. The CDR3 consists of 15 residues. The entire variable domain, with the rest obtained from reference TRBV9 and TRBJ2-2, is as follows: DSGVTQTPKHLITATGQRVTLRCSPRSGDLSVYWYQQSLDQGLQFLIQYYNGEERAKGNILERFSAQQFPDLHSELNLSSLELGDSALYFCASSGIGQGTGELFFGEGSRLTVL.

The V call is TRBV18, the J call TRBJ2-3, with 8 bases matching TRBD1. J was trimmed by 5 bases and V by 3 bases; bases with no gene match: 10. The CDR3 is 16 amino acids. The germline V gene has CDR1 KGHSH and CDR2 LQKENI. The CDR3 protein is CASSPSPTGVIDTQYF. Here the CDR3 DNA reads TGTGCCAGCTCACCGAGCCCGACAGGGGTGATAGATACGCAGTATTTT.

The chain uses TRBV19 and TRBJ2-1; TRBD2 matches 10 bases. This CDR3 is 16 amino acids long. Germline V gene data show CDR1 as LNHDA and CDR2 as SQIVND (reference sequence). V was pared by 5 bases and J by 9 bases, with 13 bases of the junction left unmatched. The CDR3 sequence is CASSPLWPSGGGEQFF. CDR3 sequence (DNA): TGTGCCAGTAGTCCCCTATGGCCTAGCGGGGGTGGTGAGCAGTTCTTC.

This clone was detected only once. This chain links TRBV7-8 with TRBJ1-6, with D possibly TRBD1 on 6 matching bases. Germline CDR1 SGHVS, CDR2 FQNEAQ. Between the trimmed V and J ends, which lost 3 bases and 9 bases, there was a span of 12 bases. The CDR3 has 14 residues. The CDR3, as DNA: TGTGCCAGCAGCTTTGGACAGTCTGCTTCACCCCTCCACTTT. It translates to CASSFGQSASPLHF.

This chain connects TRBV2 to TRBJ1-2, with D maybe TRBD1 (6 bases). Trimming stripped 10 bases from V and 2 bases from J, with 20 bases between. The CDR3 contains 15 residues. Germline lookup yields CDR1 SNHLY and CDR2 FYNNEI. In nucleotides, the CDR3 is TGTGCCACGGAACAGGGCCGACAGAGAAACTATGGCTACACCTTC. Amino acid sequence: CATEQGRQRNYGYTF.

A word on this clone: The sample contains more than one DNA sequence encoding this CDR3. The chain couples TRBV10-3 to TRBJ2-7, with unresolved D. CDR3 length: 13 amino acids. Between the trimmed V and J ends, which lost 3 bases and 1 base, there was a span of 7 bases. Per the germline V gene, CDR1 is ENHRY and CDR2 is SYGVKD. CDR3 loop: CAISDYSSYEQYF. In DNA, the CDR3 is TGTGCCATCAGTGATTACAGTTCCTACGAGCAGTACTTC.